The present TCR beta chain was sequenced within a study of blood T cell repertoires in COVID-19. Authors' analysis steps: Estimation of nucleated cell counts was performed using reference gene primer amplification. The protocol was immunoSEQ multiplex PCR, while the TCRdb copy is restricted to in-frame clones and leaves out a portion. That table supplies the V and J calls and clone size; D and trimming were determined from the DNA. The sample holds about 520,000 clones, approximately 85% seen once. CDR3 size: 12 residues. Germline V gene sequence: CDR1 ENHRY, CDR2 SYGVKD. V was clipped by 6 bases and J by 3 bases, with 5 bases between them.

The chain is built from TRBV10-3 and TRBJ2-2; D unclear. Input material: peripheral blood. The sequence derives from a human donor in a cohort sampled during active COVID-19. CDR3 sequence reads: CAIRAHTGELFF. DNA for the CDR3: TGTGCCATCAGAGCCCACACCGGGGAGCTGTTTTTT.